This TCR beta chain was sequenced for a study of OX40 agonist ivuxolimab in advanced cancers. The method was immunoSEQ multiplex PCR; TCRdb's version includes in-frame clones alone and lacks a portion of them. This table has 65,000 to 90,000 clones, around 86% appearing once. The ends lost 3 bases at V and 2 bases at J; junction bases unmatched: 3. Germline V gene lookup returns CDR1 GTSNPN and CDR2 SVGIG (reference sequence). The CDR3 is 14 residues long. The source is an adult with an advanced solid tumor such as melanoma, head and neck, liver or kidney cancer. This rearrangement joins TRBV30 to TRBJ2-3; 9 nucleotides match TRBD2. Sequencing was performed on CD4+ or CD8+ T cells sorted from blood, taken in a trial of the OX40 agonist ivuxolimab. The CDR3 DNA reads TGTGCCTGGAGCTTAGCGGGGGTCACAGATACGCAGTATTTT. Its translation: CAWSLAGVTDTQYF.